The TCR beta chain under discussion was sequenced for a study of T cells in Graves' hyperthyroidism and ophthalmopathy. V gave up 5 bases and J gave up 1 base, with 18 bases separating them. Germline V gene lookup returns CDR1 MDHEN and CDR2 SYDVKM. The CDR3 sequence is 16 residues long. This clonotype was detected only a few times. Its antigen is still unknown. Regarding the study as a whole: Researchers found most expanded thyroid clonotypes above 0.001 in blood as well. Patients with ophthalmopathy were separated from those with stable hyperthyroidism by a 13 V-J model.

It was RNA transcripts that yielded the amplified TCR beta CDR3 regions. First-round RT-PCR with HTBI primers amplified the TCR CDR3 region. TCRdb reprocessed the multiplex PCR reads with MiXCR, giving one entry per CDR3 protein. Of roughly 500,000 distinct CDR3 sequences in the sample, over 45% were seen once. Exclusions: uncontrolled infection, other autoimmune disease, pregnancy, lactation. Input material: peripheral blood or thyroid tissue (not recorded which). The chain couples TRBV28 to TRBJ2-7; perhaps TRBD1 as D (6 bases). The TCR sequence derives from an adult woman with Graves' disease, either hyperthyroidism or ophthalmopathy (not recorded which). The CDR3 loop is CASSPTGFLRSYEQYF. The CDR3 DNA sequence: TGTGCCAGCAGTCCTACAGGGTTTTTGAGGTCCTACGAGCAGTACTTC.